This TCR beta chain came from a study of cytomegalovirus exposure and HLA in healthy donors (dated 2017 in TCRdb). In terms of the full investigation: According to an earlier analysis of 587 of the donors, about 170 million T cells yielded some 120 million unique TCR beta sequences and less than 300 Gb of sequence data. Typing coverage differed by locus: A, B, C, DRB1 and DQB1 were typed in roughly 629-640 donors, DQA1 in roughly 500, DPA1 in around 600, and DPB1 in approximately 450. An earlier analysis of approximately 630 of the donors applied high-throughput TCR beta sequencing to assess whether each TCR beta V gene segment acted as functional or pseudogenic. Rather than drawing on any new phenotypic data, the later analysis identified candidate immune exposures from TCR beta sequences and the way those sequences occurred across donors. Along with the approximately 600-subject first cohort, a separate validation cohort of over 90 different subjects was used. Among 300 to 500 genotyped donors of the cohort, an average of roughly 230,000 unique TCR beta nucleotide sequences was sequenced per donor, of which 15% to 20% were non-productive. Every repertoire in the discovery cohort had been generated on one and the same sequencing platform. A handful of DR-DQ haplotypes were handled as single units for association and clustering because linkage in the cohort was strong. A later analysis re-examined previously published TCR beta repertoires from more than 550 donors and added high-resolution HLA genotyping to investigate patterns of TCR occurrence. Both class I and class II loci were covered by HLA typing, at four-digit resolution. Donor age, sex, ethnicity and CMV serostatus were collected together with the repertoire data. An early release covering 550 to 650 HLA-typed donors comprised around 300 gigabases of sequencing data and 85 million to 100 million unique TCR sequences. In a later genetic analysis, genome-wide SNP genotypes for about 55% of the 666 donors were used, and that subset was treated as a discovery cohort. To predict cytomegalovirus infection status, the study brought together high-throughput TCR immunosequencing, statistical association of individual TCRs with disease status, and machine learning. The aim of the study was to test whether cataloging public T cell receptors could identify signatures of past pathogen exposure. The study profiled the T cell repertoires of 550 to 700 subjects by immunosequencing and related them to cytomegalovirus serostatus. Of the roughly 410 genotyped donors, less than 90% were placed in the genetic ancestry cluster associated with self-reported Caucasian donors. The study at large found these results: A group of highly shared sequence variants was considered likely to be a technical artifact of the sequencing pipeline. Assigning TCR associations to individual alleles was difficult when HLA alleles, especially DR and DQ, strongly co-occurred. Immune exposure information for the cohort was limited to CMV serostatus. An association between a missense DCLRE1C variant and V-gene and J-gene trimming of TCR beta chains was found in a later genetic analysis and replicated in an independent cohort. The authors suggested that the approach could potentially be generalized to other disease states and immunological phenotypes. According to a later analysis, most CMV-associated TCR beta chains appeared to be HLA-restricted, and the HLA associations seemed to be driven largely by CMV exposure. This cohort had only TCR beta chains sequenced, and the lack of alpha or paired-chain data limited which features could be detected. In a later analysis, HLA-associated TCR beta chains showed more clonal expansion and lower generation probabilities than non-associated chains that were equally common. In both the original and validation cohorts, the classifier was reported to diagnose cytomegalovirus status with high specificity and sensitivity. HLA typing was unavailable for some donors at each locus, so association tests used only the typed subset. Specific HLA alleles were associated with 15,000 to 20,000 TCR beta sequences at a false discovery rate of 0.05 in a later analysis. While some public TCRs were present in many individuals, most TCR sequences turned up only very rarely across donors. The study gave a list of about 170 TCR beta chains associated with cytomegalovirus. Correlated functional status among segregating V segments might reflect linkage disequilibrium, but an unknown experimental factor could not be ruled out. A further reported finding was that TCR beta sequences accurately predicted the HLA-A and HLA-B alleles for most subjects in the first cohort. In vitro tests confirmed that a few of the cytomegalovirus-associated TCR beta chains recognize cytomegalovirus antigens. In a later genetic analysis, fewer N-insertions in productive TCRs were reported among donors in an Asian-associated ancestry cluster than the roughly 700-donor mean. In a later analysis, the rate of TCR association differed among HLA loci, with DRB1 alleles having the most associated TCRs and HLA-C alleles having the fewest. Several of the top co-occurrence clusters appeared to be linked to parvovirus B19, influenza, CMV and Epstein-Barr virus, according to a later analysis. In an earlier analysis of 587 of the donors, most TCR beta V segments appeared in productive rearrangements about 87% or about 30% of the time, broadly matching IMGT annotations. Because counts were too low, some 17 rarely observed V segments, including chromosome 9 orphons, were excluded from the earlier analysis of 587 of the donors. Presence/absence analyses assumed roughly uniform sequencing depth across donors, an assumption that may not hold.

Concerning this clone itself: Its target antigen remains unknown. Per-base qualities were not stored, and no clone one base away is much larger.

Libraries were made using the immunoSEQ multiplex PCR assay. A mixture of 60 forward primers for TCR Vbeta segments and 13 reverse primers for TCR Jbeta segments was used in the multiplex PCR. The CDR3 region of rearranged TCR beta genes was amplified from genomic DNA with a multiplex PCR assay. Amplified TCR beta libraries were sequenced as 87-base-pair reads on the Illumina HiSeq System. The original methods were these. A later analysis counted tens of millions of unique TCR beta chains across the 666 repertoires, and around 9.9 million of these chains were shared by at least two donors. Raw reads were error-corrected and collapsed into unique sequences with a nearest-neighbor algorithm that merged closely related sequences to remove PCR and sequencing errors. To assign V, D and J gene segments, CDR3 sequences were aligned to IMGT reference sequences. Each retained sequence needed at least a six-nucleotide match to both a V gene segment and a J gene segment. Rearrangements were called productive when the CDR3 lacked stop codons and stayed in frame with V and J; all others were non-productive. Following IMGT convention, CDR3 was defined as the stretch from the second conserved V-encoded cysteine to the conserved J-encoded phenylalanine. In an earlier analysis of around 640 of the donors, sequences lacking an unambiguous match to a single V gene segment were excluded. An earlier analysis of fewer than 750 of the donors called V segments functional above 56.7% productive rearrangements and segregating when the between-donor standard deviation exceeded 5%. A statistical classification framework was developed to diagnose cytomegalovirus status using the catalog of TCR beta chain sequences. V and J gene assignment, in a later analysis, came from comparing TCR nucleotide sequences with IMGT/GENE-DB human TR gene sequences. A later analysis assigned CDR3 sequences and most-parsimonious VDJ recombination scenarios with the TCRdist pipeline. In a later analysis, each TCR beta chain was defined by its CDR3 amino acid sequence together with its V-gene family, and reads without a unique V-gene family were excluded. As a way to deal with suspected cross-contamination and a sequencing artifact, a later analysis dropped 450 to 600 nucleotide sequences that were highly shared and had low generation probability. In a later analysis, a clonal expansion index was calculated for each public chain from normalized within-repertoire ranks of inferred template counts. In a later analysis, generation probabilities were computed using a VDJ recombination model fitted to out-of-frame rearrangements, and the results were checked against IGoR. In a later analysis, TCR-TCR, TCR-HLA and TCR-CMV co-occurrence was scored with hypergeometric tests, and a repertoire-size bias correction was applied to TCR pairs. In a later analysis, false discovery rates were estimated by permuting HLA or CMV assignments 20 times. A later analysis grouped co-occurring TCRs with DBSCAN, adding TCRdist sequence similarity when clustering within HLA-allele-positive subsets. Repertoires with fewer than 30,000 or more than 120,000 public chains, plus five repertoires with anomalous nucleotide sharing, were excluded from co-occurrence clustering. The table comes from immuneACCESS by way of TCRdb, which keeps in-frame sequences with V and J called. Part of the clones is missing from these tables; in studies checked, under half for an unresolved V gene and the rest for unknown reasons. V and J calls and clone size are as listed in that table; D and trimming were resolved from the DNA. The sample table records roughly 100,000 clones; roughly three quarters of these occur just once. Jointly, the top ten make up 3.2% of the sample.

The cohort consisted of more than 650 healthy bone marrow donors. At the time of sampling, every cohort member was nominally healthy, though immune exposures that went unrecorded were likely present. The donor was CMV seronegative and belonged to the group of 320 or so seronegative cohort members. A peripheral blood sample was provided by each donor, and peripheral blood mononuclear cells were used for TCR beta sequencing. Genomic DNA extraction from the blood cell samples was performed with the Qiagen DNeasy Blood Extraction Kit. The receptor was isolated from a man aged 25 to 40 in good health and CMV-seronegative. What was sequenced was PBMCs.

DNA sequence: TGTGCCAGCAGCCAAGTCTCCAGCGGGAGTTTCTACGAGCAGTACTTC. The encoded protein is CASSQVSSGSFYEQYF. The sequence joins TRBV4-2 to TRBJ2-7; 8 nucleotides in the junction match TRBD2. Trimming removed 1 base from V and 3 bases from J; the gene matches leave 8 bases unexplained. Its CDR3 holds 16 amino acids, cysteine through phenylalanine. CDR3 DNA only is kept here, 48 bases in frame from base 1. Based on the germline V gene, the CDR1 and CDR2 sequences are LGHNA and YNFKEQ.